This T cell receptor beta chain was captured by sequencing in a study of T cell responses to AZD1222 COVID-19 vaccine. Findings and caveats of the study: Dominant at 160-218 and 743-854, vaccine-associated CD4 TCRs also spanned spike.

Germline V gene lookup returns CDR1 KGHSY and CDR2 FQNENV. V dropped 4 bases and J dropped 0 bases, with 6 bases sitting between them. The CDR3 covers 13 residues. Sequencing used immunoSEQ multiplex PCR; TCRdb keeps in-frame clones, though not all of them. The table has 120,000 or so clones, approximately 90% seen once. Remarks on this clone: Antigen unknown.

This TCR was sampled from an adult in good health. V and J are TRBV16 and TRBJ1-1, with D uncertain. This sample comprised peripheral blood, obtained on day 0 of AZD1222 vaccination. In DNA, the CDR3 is TGTGCCAGCAGCCCCCTGTTGAACACTGAAGCTTTCTTT. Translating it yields CASSPLLNTEAFF.